These 15 T cell receptor beta chains share one sample of origin, sequenced in a study of blood T cell repertoires in COVID-19. Produced via immunoSEQ multiplex PCR; TCRdb's table is partial and in-frame only. The data contain around 230,000 clones, approximately 78% of them seen just once; the ten biggest clones take up 9.5% to 15%. The sample was peripheral blood. These TCRs come from a woman aged 55-69 years with active or convalescent COVID-19.

This clone turned up a few times. The chain employs TRBV9 and TRBJ2-1, with 7 positions matching TRBD2. The CDR3 has 15 residues. The ends lost 1 base at V and 7 bases at J; junction bases unmatched: 8. Germline CDR1 is SGDLS and CDR2 is YYNGEE. The CDR3 spells CASSVSGDPLNEQFF. The CDR3, as DNA: TGTGCCAGCAGCGTAAGCGGGGACCCTTTAAATGAGCAGTTCTTC.

The chain couples TRBV11-2 to TRBJ2-5; 10 bases fit TRBD2. The CDR3 has 18 residues. In germline, CDR1 is SGHAT, CDR2 FQNNGV. The V gene end was trimmed by 1 base and the J gene end by 2 bases; junction bases not matched to a gene: 10. CDR3 bases: TGTGCCAGCAGCTTAGGGGACCGTACTAGCGGGGAACAAGAGACCCAGTACTTC. Translation: CASSLGDRTSGEQETQYF.

This clone was detected once. V gene TRBV6-2 or TRBV6-3 combines with J gene TRBJ1-2, with D tentatively TRBD1 (6 bases). Germline CDR1 reads MNHEY; CDR2 reads SVGEGT. The CDR3 spans 14 residues. The germline V and J ends were trimmed by 6 bases and 2 bases, with 13 bases remaining between them. This CDR3 is CASSPAGANYGYTF. The CDR3 DNA is TGTGCCAGCAGCCCCGCAGGGGCAAACTATGGCTACACCTTC.

The chain is built from TRBV27 and TRBJ1-1; D gene uncertain. CDR3 size: 15 residues. CDR1 and CDR2 (germline): MNHEY, SMNVEV (reference sequence). V gave up 3 bases and J gave up 3 bases, with 14 bases separating them. DNA for the CDR3: TGTGCCAGCAGTTTTATACACCGGGAGGACACTGAAGCTTTCTTT. This encodes CASSFIHREDTEAFF.

The V call is TRBV14, the J call TRBJ1-1; D unresolved. Germline CDR1 and CDR2: SGHDN and FVKESK. V gave up 0 bases and J gave up 1 base, with 6 bases separating them. This CDR3 contains 14 residues. CDR3 sequence (DNA): TGTGCCAGCAGCCAAGAATTCAGGAACACTGAAGCTTTCTTT. This translates into CASSQEFRNTEAFF. The full variable domain, rest sourced from reference TRBV14 and TRBJ1-1, is EAGVTQFPSHSVIEKGQTVTLRCDPISGHDNLYWYRRVMGKEIKFLLHFVKESKQDESGMPNNRFLAERTGGTYSTLKVQPAELEDSGVYFCASSQEFRNTEAFFGQGTRLTVV.

V gene TRBV14 combines with J gene TRBJ1-1; perhaps TRBD1 as D (5 bases). In germline, CDR1 is SGHDN, CDR2 FVKESK. V lost 0 bases, J lost 0 bases, and 11 bases lay in between. The CDR3 has 16 residues. This CDR3 is CASSQDFGAMNTEAFF. In DNA form, the CDR3 reads TGTGCCAGCAGCCAAGATTTTGGGGCCATGAACACTGAAGCTTTCTTT.

This sequence joins TRBV2 and TRBJ2-5; TRBD2 agrees at 15 bases. The V segment lost 4 bases and the J segment 3 bases; nucleotides outside the gene matches: 9. CDR1 and CDR2 (germline): SNHLY, FYNNEI. The CDR3 is 18 residues long. The CDR3 nucleotides read TGTGCCAGCAGTGGGGGGACTAGCGGGGGGACCCCAAAAGAGACCCAGTACTTC. This codes for CASSGGTSGGTPKETQYF.

The V gene is TRBV7-2, the J gene TRBJ1-5, with 10 bases that match TRBD1. This CDR3 has 16 residues. Germline-derived CDR1 and CDR2 are SGHTA and FQGNSA. V shed 3 bases and J 4 bases; nucleotides not matched to a gene: 6. CDR3 nucleotides: TGTGCCAGCAGCTTCCTGGGGACAGGGGTGAATCAGCCCCAGCATTTT. Translation gives CASSFLGTGVNQPQHF.

The chain employs TRBV11-1 and TRBJ2-2; D unresolved. CDR1 is SGHAT and CDR2 is FQDESV in the germline V gene (reference sequence). CDR3 length: 14 amino acids. Trimming pared 5 bases from V and 3 bases from J, leaving 10 bases between. The CDR3 protein is CASSVDRDTGELFF. The CDR3 DNA reads TGTGCCAGCAGCGTAGATCGGGACACCGGGGAGCTGTTTTTT.

This clone has just a few counts. The rearrangement links TRBV6-6 to TRBJ1-5; possibly TRBD1 for D (5 bases). The length of the CDR3 is 14 residues. V lost 8 bases and J 3 bases, leaving 14 bases between the germline ends. Per the germline V gene, CDR1 is MNHNY and CDR2 is SVGAGI (reference sequence). The CDR3 nucleotides read TGTGCCAGCTCTCGGGACTCCTTCAATCAGCCCCAGCATTTT. Its translation: CASSRDSFNQPQHF.

This chain joins TRBV19 and TRBJ2-7; TRBD1 might be the D (6 bases). This CDR3 is 15 amino acids long. Trimming cost V 6 bases and J 1 base, with 16 bases left between them. Germline CDR1 reads LNHDA; CDR2 reads SQIVND (reference sequence). The CDR3 DNA sequence: TGTGCCAGTAGACCTCCCAGGGGTCCTTCCTACGAGCAGTACTTC. It translates to CASRPPRGPSYEQYF. The full variable domain, completed using reference TRBV19 and TRBJ2-7, is DGGITQSPKYLFRKEGQNVTLSCEQNLNHDAMYWYRQDPGQGLRLIYYSQIVNDFQKGDIAEGYSVSREKKESFPLTVTSAQKNPTAFYLCASRPPRGPSYEQYFGPGTRLTVT.

V gene TRBV27 combines with J gene TRBJ1-6; 7 nucleotides line up with TRBD1. V lost 2 bases, J lost 8 bases, and 6 bases stayed unmatched. This CDR3 contains 15 residues. The V gene's germline CDR1 is MNHEY and CDR2 SMNVEV (reference sequence). The CDR3 sequence is CASSLGRGIYSPLHF. Written as DNA, the CDR3 is TGTGCCAGCAGTTTAGGCAGGGGGATATATTCACCCCTCCACTTT.

The V gene is TRBV6-5, the J gene TRBJ2-7; 11 bases align to TRBD2. Germline V gene sequence: CDR1 MNHEY, CDR2 SVGAGI. The V segment lost 6 bases and the J segment 4 bases; nucleotides outside the gene matches: 8. The length of the CDR3 is 15 residues. The CDR3 is CASSQLAGGEYEQYF. The CDR3 DNA sequence: TGTGCCAGCAGCCAGTTAGCGGGGGGGGAGTACGAGCAGTACTTC.

This clone was counted a single time. The V gene is TRBV11-1, the J gene TRBJ2-3; TRBD2 might be the D (5 bases). Germline V CDR1 and CDR2: SGHAT, FQDESV (reference sequence). The CDR3 totals 14 residues. The germline V and J ends were trimmed by 4 bases and 1 base, with 9 bases remaining between them. The CDR3 coding sequence is TGTGCCAGCAGCTACCGGGATGGCACAGATACGCAGTATTTT. Protein sequence: CASSYRDGTDTQYF.

The chain employs TRBV18 and TRBJ2-1; D unresolved. Germline CDR1 KGHSH, CDR2 LQKENI. Trimming left V 2 bases short and J 2 bases short, with 10 bases between. CDR3 size: 15 residues. The CDR3 coding sequence is TGTGCCAGCTCACCATTGGAGAAGGCCTACAATGAGCAGTTCTTC. Protein sequence: CASSPLEKAYNEQFF.